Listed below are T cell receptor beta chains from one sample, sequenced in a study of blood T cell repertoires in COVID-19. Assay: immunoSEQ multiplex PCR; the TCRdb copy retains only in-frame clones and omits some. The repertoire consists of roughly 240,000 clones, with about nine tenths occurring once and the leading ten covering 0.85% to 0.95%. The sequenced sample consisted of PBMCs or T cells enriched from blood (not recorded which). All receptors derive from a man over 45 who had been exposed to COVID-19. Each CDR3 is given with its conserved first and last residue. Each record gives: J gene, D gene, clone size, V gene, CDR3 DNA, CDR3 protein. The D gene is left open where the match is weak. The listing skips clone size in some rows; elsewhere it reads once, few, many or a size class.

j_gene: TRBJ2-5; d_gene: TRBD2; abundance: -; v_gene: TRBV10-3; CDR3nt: TGTGCCATCAGTGGGTCCGGGACTAAAGAGACCCAGTACTTC; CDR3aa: CAISGSGTKETQYF
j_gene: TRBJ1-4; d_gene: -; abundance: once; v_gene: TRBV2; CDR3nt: TGTGCCAGCAGACCACGGAGGGCGGGTGAAAAACTGTTTTTT; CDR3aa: CASRPRRAGEKLFF
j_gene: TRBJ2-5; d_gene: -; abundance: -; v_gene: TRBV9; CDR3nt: TGTGCCAGCAGCGTAACTGGTGCGGCCGGGGAGACCCAGTACTTC; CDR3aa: CASSVTGAAGETQYF
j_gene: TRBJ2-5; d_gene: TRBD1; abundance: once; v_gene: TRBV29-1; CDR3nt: TGCAGCGTTTTAGGACAGGAGGTGACCCAGTACTTC; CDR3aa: CSVLGQEVTQYF
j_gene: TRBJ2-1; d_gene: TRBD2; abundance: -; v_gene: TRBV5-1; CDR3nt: TGCGCCAGCGGCTGGACTAGCGGGAGTTTGTTCAATGAGCAGTTCTTC; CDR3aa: CASGWTSGSLFNEQFF
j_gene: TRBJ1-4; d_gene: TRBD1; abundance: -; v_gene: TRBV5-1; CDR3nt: TGCGCCAGCAGCACTCAGGGGGCTGGTGCTAATGAAAAACTGTTTTTT; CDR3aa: CASSTQGAGANEKLFF
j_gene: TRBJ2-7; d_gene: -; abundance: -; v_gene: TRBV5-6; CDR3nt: TGTGCCAGCAGCTTGGTCGGCGGGGCATTCTACGAGCAGTACTTC; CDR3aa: CASSLVGGAFYEQYF
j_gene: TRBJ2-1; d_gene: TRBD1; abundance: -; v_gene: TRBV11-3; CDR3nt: TGTGCCAGCAGCTACGACAGGGCCTCCTACAATGAGCAGTTCTTC; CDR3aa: CASSYDRASYNEQFF
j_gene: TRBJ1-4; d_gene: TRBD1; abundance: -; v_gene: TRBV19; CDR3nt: TGTGCCAGTAGTACACAGGGGATGAATGAAAAACTGTTTTTT; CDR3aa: CASSTQGMNEKLFF
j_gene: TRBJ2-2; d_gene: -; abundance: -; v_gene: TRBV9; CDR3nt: TGTGCCAGCAGCGTCACTAGCCATTCCGGGGAGCTGTTTTTT; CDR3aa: CASSVTSHSGELFF
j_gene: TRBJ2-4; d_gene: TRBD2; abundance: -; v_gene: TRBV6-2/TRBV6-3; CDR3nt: TGTGCCAGCAGTTACCGGGGACTAGCGGGCAAAAACATTCAGTACTTC; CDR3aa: CASSYRGLAGKNIQYF
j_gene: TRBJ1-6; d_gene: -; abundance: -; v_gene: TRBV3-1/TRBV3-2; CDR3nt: TGTGCCAGCAGCCATATAGCTGATTCACCCCTCCACTTT; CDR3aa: CASSHIADSPLHF
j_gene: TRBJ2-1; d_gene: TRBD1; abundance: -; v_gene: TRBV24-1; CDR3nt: TGTGCCACCATGGAGCGCCCGGGACAGGGCTACAATGAGCAGTTCTTC; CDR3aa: CATMERPGQGYNEQFF
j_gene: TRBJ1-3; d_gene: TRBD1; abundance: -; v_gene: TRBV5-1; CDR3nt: TGCGCCAGCAGCTCCGGGACAGGGGATGGAAACACCATATATTTT; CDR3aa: CASSSGTGDGNTIYF
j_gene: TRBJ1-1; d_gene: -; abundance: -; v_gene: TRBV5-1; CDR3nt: TGCGCCAGCAGCTTGGGGACAGCAGAAGACACTGAAGCTTTCTTT; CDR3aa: CASSLGTAEDTEAFF
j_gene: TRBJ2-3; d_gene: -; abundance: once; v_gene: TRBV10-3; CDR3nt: TGTGCCAACCGACAGGCGTCCACAGATACGCAGTATTTT; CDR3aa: CANRQASTDTQYF
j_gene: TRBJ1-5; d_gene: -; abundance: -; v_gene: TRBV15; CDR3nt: TGTGCCACCAGCAGAGAGTCAGGGTATTTTCAGCCCCAGCATTTT; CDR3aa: CATSRESGYFQPQHF
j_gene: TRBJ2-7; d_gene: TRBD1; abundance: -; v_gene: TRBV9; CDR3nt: TGTGCCAGCAGCGTAGACAGGGGCAACGAGCAGTACTTC; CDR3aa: CASSVDRGNEQYF
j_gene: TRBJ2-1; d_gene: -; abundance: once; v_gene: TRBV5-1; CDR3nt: TGCGCCAGCAGCTTGGTGGGGAGGACCTCAAGCTCCTACAATGAGCAGTTCTTC; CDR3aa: CASSLVGRTSSSYNEQFF
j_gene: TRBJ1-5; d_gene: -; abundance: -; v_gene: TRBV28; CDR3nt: TGTGCCAGCAGTCCATCAAATCAGCCCCAGCATTTT; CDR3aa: CASSPSNQPQHF
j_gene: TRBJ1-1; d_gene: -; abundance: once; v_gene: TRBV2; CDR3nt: TGTGCCAGCAGTGAGAGATTGGGAGGGAGCACTGAAGCTTTCTTT; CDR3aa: CASSERLGGSTEAFF
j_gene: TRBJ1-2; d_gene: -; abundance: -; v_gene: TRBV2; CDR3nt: TGTGCCAGCAGCGGGAATCTATATGGCTACACCTTC; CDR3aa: CASSGNLYGYTF
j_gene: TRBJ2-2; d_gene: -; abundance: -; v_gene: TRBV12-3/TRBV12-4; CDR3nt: TGTGCCAGCAGCTGGACAAACACCGGGGAGCTGTTTTTT; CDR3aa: CASSWTNTGELFF
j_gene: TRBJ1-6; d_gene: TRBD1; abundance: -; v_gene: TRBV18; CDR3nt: TGTGCCAGCTCCCGACAAGACAGGGCTCAACACTCACCCCTCCACTTT; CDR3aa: CASSRQDRAQHSPLHF
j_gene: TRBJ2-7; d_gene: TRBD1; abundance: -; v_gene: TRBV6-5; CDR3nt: TGTGCCAGCAGCCCCCGACAGGGCTCCTACGAGCAGTACTTC; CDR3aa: CASSPRQGSYEQYF
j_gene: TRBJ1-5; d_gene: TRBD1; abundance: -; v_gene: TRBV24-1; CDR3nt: TGTGCCACCAGCAACTCCGGGACAGGGAGCAATCAGCCCCAGCATTTT; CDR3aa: CATSNSGTGSNQPQHF
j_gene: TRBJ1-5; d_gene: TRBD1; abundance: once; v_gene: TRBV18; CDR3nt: TGTGCCAGCTCAACCGGACAGGGGGCTTTTGGTCAGCCCCAGCATTTT; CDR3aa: CASSTGQGAFGQPQHF
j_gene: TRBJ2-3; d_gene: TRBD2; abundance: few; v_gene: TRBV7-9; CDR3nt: TGTGCCAGCAGCCCCGGACTAGCGGGCCTCACAGATACGCAGTATTTT; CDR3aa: CASSPGLAGLTDTQYF
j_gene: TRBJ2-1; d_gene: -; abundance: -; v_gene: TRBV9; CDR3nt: TGTGCCAGCAGCGGGCAGTCCTACAATGAGCAGTTCTTC; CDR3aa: CASSGQSYNEQFF
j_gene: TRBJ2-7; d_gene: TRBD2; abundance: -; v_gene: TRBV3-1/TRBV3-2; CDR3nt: TGTGCCAGCAGCCCTTGGACTAGCGGGGCTTACGAGCAGTACTTC; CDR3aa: CASSPWTSGAYEQYF
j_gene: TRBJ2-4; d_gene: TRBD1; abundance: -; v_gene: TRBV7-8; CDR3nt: TGTGCCAGCAGCTCCATAGGGACAGCCGTAGCCAAAAACATTCAGTACTTC; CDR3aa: CASSSIGTAVAKNIQYF
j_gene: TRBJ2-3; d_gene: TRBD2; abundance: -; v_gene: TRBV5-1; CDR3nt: TGCGCCAGCAGCCTACTTAGCGGGGGGGACACAGATACGCAGTATTTT; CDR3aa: CASSLLSGGDTDTQYF
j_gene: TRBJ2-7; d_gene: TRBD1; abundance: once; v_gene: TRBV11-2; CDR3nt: TGTGCCAGCAGCCTTTTCCGGACAGGGGAGTACGAGCAGTACTTC; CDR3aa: CASSLFRTGEYEQYF
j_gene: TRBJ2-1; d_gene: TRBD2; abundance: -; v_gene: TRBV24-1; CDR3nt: TGTGCCACCAGCATAGCGGGGACCTACAATGAGCAGTTCTTC; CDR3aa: CATSIAGTYNEQFF
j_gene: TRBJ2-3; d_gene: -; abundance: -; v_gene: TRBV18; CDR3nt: TGTGCCAGCTCACCACCTCAGGGAACAGATACGCAGTATTTT; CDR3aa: CASSPPQGTDTQYF
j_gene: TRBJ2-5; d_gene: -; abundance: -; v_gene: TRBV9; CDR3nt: TGTGCCAGCAGCGCCGGGGGGCTCCGATTGCGGGAGACCCAGTACTTC; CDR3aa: CASSAGGLRLRETQYF
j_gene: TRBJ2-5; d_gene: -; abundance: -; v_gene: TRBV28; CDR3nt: TGTGCCAGCAGTTTAGGCCCTTTGGACAATCAAGAGACCCAGTACTTC; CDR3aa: CASSLGPLDNQETQYF
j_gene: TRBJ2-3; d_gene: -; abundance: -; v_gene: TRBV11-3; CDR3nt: TGTGCCAGCAGCTTAATGCAGTCTCGTCCAGATACGCAGTATTTT; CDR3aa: CASSLMQSRPDTQYF
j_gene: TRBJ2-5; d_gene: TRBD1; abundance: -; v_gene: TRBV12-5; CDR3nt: TGTGCTAGTGGCCGGGACAGGGGATCCGAGACCCAGTACTTC; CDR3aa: CASGRDRGSETQYF
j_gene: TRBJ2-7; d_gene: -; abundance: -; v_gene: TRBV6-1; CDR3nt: TGTGCCAGCAGTGAAGCGCCGGCGAGGGGGTACGAGCAGTACTTC; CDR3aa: CASSEAPARGYEQYF
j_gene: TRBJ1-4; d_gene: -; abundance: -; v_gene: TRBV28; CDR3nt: TGTGCCAGCAGTTTAAACGGGGGGTTTAATGAAAAACTGTTTTTT; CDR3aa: CASSLNGGFNEKLFF
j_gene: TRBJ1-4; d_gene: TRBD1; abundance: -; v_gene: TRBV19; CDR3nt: TGTGCCAGTAGGGACAGGGGCGAGGGAACTAATGAAAAACTGTTTTTT; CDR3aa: CASRDRGEGTNEKLFF
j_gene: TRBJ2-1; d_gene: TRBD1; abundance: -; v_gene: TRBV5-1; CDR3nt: TGCGCCAGCAGCTTATCGACAGGGGGAGGCAATGAGCAGTTCTTC; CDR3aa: CASSLSTGGGNEQFF
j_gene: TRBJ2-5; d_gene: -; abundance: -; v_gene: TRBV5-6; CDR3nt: TGTGCCGAGAGTGGTGAGACCCAGTACTTC; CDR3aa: CAESGETQYF
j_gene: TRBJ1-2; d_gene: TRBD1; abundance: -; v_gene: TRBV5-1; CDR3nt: TGCGCCAGCAGCTATTGGGACAGGGGGATTCAAGGCTACACCTTC; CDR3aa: CASSYWDRGIQGYTF
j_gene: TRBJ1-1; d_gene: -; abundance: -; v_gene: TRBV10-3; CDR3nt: TGTGCCATCGGCGGCCGTACCCGGGAGCCCACTGAAGCTTTCTTT; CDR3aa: CAIGGRTREPTEAFF
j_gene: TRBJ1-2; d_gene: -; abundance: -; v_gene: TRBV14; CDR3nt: TGTGCCAGCAGCCAAGAATGGGGTGCCGGGGAAGATGGCTACACCTTC; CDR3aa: CASSQEWGAGEDGYTF
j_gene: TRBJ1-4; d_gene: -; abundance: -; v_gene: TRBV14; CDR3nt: TGTGCCAGCAGCCAGAACAGGGTTGAGGAAAAACTGTTTTTT; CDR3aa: CASSQNRVEEKLFF
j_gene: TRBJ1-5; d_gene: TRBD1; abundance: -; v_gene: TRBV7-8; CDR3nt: TGTGCCAGCAGCCCCAGGGACAGGCTGAGCAATCAGCCCCAGCATTTT; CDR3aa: CASSPRDRLSNQPQHF
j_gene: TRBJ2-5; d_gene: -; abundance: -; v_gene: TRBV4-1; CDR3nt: TGCGCCAGCAGCCGACTTAGTGTCGAGGAGACCCAGTACTTC; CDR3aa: CASSRLSVEETQYF
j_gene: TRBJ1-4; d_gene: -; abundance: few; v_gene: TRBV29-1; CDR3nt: TGCAGCGCTTCGGCGGGTTCTTGGGAAAAACTGTTTTTT; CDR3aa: CSASAGSWEKLFF
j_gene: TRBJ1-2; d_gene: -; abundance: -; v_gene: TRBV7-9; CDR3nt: TGTGCCAGCAGCTTAGTCGCAGGCTATGGCTACACCTTC; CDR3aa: CASSLVAGYGYTF